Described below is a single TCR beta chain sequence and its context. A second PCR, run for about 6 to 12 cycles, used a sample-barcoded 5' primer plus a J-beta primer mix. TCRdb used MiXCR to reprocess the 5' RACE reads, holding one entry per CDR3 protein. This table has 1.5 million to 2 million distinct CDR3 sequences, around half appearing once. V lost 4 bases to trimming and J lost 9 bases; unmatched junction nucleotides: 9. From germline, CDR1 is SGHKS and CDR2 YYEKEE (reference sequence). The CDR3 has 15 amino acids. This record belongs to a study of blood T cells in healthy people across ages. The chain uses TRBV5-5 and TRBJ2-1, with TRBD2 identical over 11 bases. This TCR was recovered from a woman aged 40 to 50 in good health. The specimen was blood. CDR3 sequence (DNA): TGTGCCAGCAGCGTAGCGGGGGGGCTGACGGGTGAGCAGTTCTTC. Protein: CASSVAGGLTGEQFF.